This TCR beta chain came from a study of OX40 agonist ivuxolimab in advanced cancers. Autoimmune disease history or systemic immunosuppression disqualified patients. This CDR3 is built from 14 residues. Assay used: immunoSEQ multiplex PCR; TCRdb lists only in-frame clones, some missing. The sample consists of 60,000 to 95,000 clones, about 88% of them appearing once. The sample here was CD4+ or CD8+ T cells sorted from blood, taken in a trial of the OX40 agonist ivuxolimab. The TCR sequence derives from an adult with an advanced solid tumor such as melanoma, head and neck, liver or kidney cancer. The gene calls are TRBV21-1 and TRBJ2-7; the table's D call, TRBD2, was not checked against the DNA. TRBV21-1 is a listed pseudogene. The CDR3 reads CASSFQREKYEQYF. The CDR3 coding sequence is TGTGCCAGCAGCTTCCAGCGGGAGAAGTACGAGCAGTACTTC.